The 18 T cell receptor beta chains listed next were all sequenced from one sample in a study of cytotoxic CD8 clonotypes in ibrutinib-treated CLL. Method: immunoSEQ multiplex PCR; TCRdb's copy keeps in-frame clones and lacks some. The sample yields approximately 330,000 clones, 80% seen once. The input for sequencing was PBMCs, taken before ibrutinib treatment. These receptors were obtained from a human donor with chronic lymphocytic leukemia.

V is TRBV7-6 and J is TRBJ1-5; 9 nucleotides line up with TRBD1. The CDR3 has 15 residues. Trimming took 3 bases from V and 6 from J; bases not matched to a gene: 6. Germline-derived CDR1 and CDR2 are SGHVS and FNYEAQ. The CDR3 is CASSLGQGRSQPQHF. The CDR3 DNA follows: TGTGCCAGCAGCTTGGGACAGGGTCGTAGTCAGCCCCAGCATTTT.

The genes are TRBV25-1 and TRBJ2-1, with TRBD2 as a possible D gene (5 bases). Germline CDR1 and CDR2: MGHDK and SYGVNS. The CDR3 length is 13 residues. Between the trimmed V and J ends, which lost 4 bases and 6 bases, there was a span of 10 bases. Written as DNA, the CDR3 is TGTGCCAGCAGTGGATCTAGCTTCAATGAGCAGTTCTTC. Its translation: CASSGSSFNEQFF.

This clone was observed a handful of times. This chain links TRBV5-4 with TRBJ2-7, with 8 bases that match TRBD2. The CDR3 sequence is 14 residues long. Trimming removed 4 bases from V and 4 bases from J; junction bases left unmatched: 7. In germline, CDR1 is SGHNT, CDR2 YYREEE (reference sequence). The DNA of the CDR3 is TGTGCCAGCAGCACTCCGGGACTAGTTTACGAGCAGTACTTC. Protein product: CASSTPGLVYEQYF.

The V call is TRBV7-2, the J call TRBJ2-7; 10 nucleotides line up with TRBD2. V shed 5 bases and J 7 bases; nucleotides not matched to a gene: 11. The CDR3 runs 15 residues. The V gene's germline CDR1 is SGHTA and CDR2 FQGNSA. The CDR3 DNA reads as TGTGCCAGCAGCAAAAATCCTCTAGCGGGAGAGGAGCAGTACTTC. It translates to CASSKNPLAGEEQYF.

V usage is TRBV27 and J usage is TRBJ2-2; D call uncertain. V gave up 7 bases and J gave up 3 bases, with 18 bases separating them. Germline V gives CDR1 MNHEY, CDR2 SMNVEV (reference sequence). The CDR3 loop spans 16 amino acids. This CDR3 is CASTLAGSVYTGELFF. The CDR3 DNA reads TGTGCCAGCACACTGGCAGGATCCGTCTACACCGGGGAGCTGTTTTTT.

V is TRBV7-9 and J is TRBJ1-1; D might be TRBD1 (5 bases). Germline V CDR1 and CDR2: SEHNR, FQNEAQ (reference sequence). Trimming removed 2 bases at V and 3 bases at J, with 16 bases between. CDR3 length equals 16 residues. CDR3 nucleotides: TGTGCCAGCAGCTTATCCGGGGGGAGCCTTGACACTGAAGCTTTCTTT. This gives the protein CASSLSGGSLDTEAFF.

The rearrangement uses TRBV28 and TRBJ1-5; D is perhaps TRBD1 (6 bases). Trimming stripped 5 bases from V and 5 bases from J, with 13 bases between. Germline lookup yields CDR1 MDHEN and CDR2 SYDVKM. The CDR3 is 14 residues long. The CDR3 DNA follows: TGTGCCAGCAGTCTCACACAGGGCCATCAGCCCCAGCATTTT. Translated: CASSLTQGHQPQHF.

Here the CDR3 reads CASSNPETGGGAKNIQYF. DNA of the CDR3: TGTGCCAGCAGCAACCCCGAGACGGGCGGAGGGGCCAAAAACATTCAGTACTTC. The genes are TRBV21-1 and TRBJ2-4; the tabulated D call, TRBD2, remains unverified against the DNA. TRBV21-1 is designated a pseudogene. The CDR3 sequence is 18 residues long.

V usage is TRBV4-1 and J usage is TRBJ2-1; 8 bases fit TRBD2. Looked up from germline, CDR1 is MGHRA and CDR2 is YSYEKL. J was trimmed by 2 bases and V by 0 bases; bases with no gene match: 3. There are 16 residues in the CDR3. The CDR3 bases are TGCGCCAGCAGCCAAGATTTAGCGGGGACCTACAATGAGCAGTTCTTC. It codes for CASSQDLAGTYNEQFF.

The gene calls are TRBV5-4 and TRBJ2-1; possibly TRBD2 for D (6 bases). V lost 4 bases and J 0 bases, leaving 17 bases between the germline ends. Looked up from germline, CDR1 is SGHNT and CDR2 is YYREEE (reference sequence). This CDR3 spans 17 amino acids. The CDR3 nucleotides are TGTGCCAGCAGCCTCATGCTAGCGACCTACTCCTACAATGAGCAGTTCTTC. Translating it yields CASSLMLATYSYNEQFF.

J is TRBJ2-4 and V is TRBV5-1, with 9 bases fitting TRBD2. The CDR3 is 16 residues long. The J segment lost 8 bases and the V segment lost 0 bases, leaving 9 bases of the junction unmatched. From germline, CDR1 is SGHRS and CDR2 YFSETQ. The CDR3 sequence: CASSLGGGRAGYIQYF. The CDR3 DNA follows: TGCGCCAGCAGCTTGGGTGGCGGGAGGGCCGGGTACATTCAGTACTTC.

The rearrangement links TRBV5-1 to TRBJ2-7; D unresolved. There are 12 residues in the CDR3. The V and J ends lost 4 bases and 6 bases respectively, with 11 bases between them. Germline V CDR1 and CDR2: SGHRS, YFSETQ. This CDR3 is CASSVDTTEQYF. Here the CDR3 DNA reads TGCGCCAGCAGCGTCGACACAACCGAGCAGTACTTC.

The count of this clone is one. The chain has TRBV4-1 and TRBJ1-5; D is perhaps TRBD1 (6 bases). Germline V gene data show CDR1 as MGHRA and CDR2 as YSYEKL. CDR3 length: 15 residues. V lost 4 bases to trimming and J lost 0 bases, with 10 bases between them. The CDR3 DNA sequence: TGCGCCAGCAGCCGGACAGATTATAGCAATCAGCCCCAGCATTTT. It codes for CASSRTDYSNQPQHF.

This clone was counted a few times. The chain employs TRBV29-1 and TRBJ2-7; D could derive from TRBD1 or TRBD2 (5 bases each). The CDR3 is 12 amino acids. The germline V and J ends were trimmed by 7 bases and 2 bases, with 12 bases remaining between them. CDR1 is SQVTM, CDR2 ANQGSEA, per germline. Here the CDR3 reads CSALEGPYEQYF. CDR3 in DNA: TGCAGCGCTCTAGAGGGACCCTACGAGCAGTACTTC.

The chain has TRBV9 and TRBJ1-3, with D hard to call. This CDR3 has 13 residues. The ends were cut back, 4 bases at V and 9 bases at J, with 14 bases in the middle. Germline lookup yields CDR1 SGDLS and CDR2 YYNGEE. The CDR3 spells CASSPPQAATIYF. In DNA, the CDR3 is TGTGCCAGCAGCCCCCCCCAGGCAGCCACCATATATTTT. The full variable domain, with the rest looked up from reference TRBV9 and TRBJ1-3, is DSGVTQTPKHLITATGQRVTLRCSPRSGDLSVYWYQQSLDQGLQFLIQYYNGEERAKGNILERFSAQQFPDLHSELNLSSLELGDSALYFCASSPPQAATIYFGEGSWLTVV.

The chain has TRBV28 and TRBJ1-1; 8 bases match TRBD1. Germline V CDR1 and CDR2: MDHEN, SYDVKM. This CDR3 comprises 16 residues. The J segment lost 2 bases and the V segment lost 5 bases, leaving 10 bases of the junction unmatched. CDR3 in amino acids: CASSLTGQVPNTEAFF. The CDR3 DNA reads TGTGCCAGCAGTCTGACGGGACAGGTTCCCAACACTGAAGCTTTCTTT.

V gene TRBV5-6 combines with J gene TRBJ1-4, with 7 nucleotides matching TRBD1. The V and J ends lost 0 bases and 7 bases, in that order; junction bases with no gene match: 3. The CDR3 spans 14 residues. Germline V gene sequence: CDR1 SGHDT, CDR2 YYEEEE. CDR3 region: CASSLGQGVEKLFF. The CDR3 nucleotides are TGTGCCAGCAGCTTGGGACAGGGTGTTGAAAAACTGTTTTTT.

The chain joins TRBV5-8 to TRBJ1-2; unclear D gene. This CDR3 spans 12 amino acids. Germline V gene data show CDR1 as SGHTS and CDR2 as YDEGEE. V was trimmed by 0 bases and J by 5 bases, leaving 5 bases between them. CDR3 coding DNA: TGTGCCAGCAGCTTGGCCACTTATGGCTACACCTTC. Translated, it gives CASSLATYGYTF.